Below, 10 T cell receptor beta chains from the same sample are listed, as sequenced in a study of T cell repertoires in cytomegalovirus infection (dated by TCRdb to the late 2010s). The reads were generated on an Illumina HiSeq 1500. Starting from the raw public reads, TCRdb applied fastp trimming at Q25, assembled clones with MiXCR and retained in-frame beta chains. All rows with the same CDR3 protein become a single entry with the most common DNA and genes. A total of under 200,000 distinct CDR3 sequences appear in this sample, more than 9% of them only once. 4.6% of the sample belongs to the ten largest clones. Sequenced: PBMCs. These receptor sequences come from a human donor in good health (CMV status not recorded). Some clones in this sample may be carry-over from other donors' samples.

This clonotype has only a few counts. The chain uses TRBV20-1 and TRBJ1-5, with D possibly matching TRBD1 (6 bases). The CDR3 length is 14 residues. From germline, CDR1 is DFQATT and CDR2 SNEGSKA (reference sequence). The V and J ends lost 4 bases and 1 base respectively, with 11 bases between them. CDR3 amino acids: CSAIQGYSNQPQHF. CDR3 DNA sequence: TGCAGTGCTATACAGGGATACAGCAATCAGCCCCAGCATTTT.

This clonotype was seen ten or more times. J is TRBJ1-2 and V is TRBV7-2, with a tentative D call TRBD1 (5 bases). The CDR3 totals 16 residues. CDR1 is SGHTA and CDR2 is FQGNSA in the germline V gene. With 0 bases removed from V and 7 bases from J, the gap between germline ends came to 18 bases. In DNA, the CDR3 is TGTGCCAGCAGCTTAGCTACGGGGCCCACGGGAGGTGGCTACACCTTC. It yields the protein CASSLATGPTGGGYTF. The full variable domain, in which reference TRBV7-2 and TRBJ1-2 provide the parts outside the CDR3, is GAGVSQSPSNKVTEKGKDVELRCDPISGHTALYWYRQSLGQGLEFLIYFQGNSAPDKSGLPSDRFSAERTGGSVSTLTIQRTQQEDSAVYLCASSLATGPTGGGYTFGSGTRLTVV.

This clonotype was counted at least ten times. The gene calls are TRBV2 and TRBJ2-1, with 11 positions matching TRBD2. The junction had 7 bases not matched to a gene; V was cut back by 6 bases and J by 6 bases. Germline assignment: CDR1 SNHLY and CDR2 FYNNEI. The CDR3 has 15 residues. Written as DNA, the CDR3 is TGTGCCAGCAGCAAGACTAGCGGGAACTTCAATGAGCAGTTCTTC. The encoded protein is CASSKTSGNFNEQFF.

The sample holds many counts of this clonotype. This chain joins TRBV28 and TRBJ2-7; weak D call: TRBD2 (5 bases). In germline, CDR1 is MDHEN, CDR2 SYDVKM. The CDR3 contains 13 residues. Trimming pared 2 bases from V and 6 bases from J, leaving 11 bases between. The CDR3 protein is CASSLPGSGEQYF. CDR3 nucleotide sequence: TGTGCCAGCAGTTTACCGGGGAGCGGCGAGCAGTACTTC.

This clonotype came up many times. The rearrangement uses TRBV7-2 and TRBJ1-2; D gene unclear. The length of the CDR3 is 13 residues. Deletions cut 2 bases from V and 8 bases from J, with 12 bases between. Germline V gene lookup returns CDR1 SGHTA and CDR2 FQGNSA. The CDR3 reads CASSLTWGGGYTF. The CDR3 DNA sequence: TGTGCCAGCAGCTTAACTTGGGGAGGCGGCTACACCTTC. The full variable domain, with the rest looked up from reference TRBV7-2 and TRBJ1-2, is GAGVSQSPSNKVTEKGKDVELRCDPISGHTALYWYRQSLGQGLEFLIYFQGNSAPDKSGLPSDRFSAERTGGSVSTLTIQRTQQEDSAVYLCASSLTWGGGYTFGSGTRLTVV.

This clonotype has more than one count but fewer than ten. The J gene is TRBJ1-2, the V gene TRBV10-3, with D perhaps TRBD1 (6 bases). This CDR3 has 15 residues. CDR1 is ENHRY and CDR2 is SYGVKD in the germline V gene. Trimming removed 3 bases from V and 4 bases from J, with 15 bases in between. As DNA, the CDR3 is TGTGCCATCAGTGATACCAGGGGACATTCCTATGGCTACACCTTC. Its translation: CAISDTRGHSYGYTF.

The rearrangement uses TRBV4-1 and TRBJ2-5; D assignment may be TRBD1 or TRBD2 (7 bases each). CDR3 length: 15 amino acids. The germline V gene has CDR1 MGHRA and CDR2 YSYEKL. The V and J ends lost 2 bases and 5 bases respectively, with 15 bases between them. The CDR3 DNA is TGCGCCAGCAGCCAATTGGGAGGGGGCATTGAGACCCAGTACTTC. Residues: CASSQLGGGIETQYF.

The V gene is TRBV19, the J gene TRBJ2-3; no reliable D call. Trimming pared 1 base from V and 1 base from J, leaving 3 bases between. The germline gives CDR1 LNHDA, CDR2 SQIVND (reference sequence). This CDR3 contains 13 residues. The CDR3 sequence is CASSIARTDTQYF. The CDR3 nucleotides read TGTGCCAGTAGTATAGCGCGCACAGATACGCAGTATTTT.

This clonotype was seen a few times. V gene TRBV6-2 or TRBV6-3 combines with J gene TRBJ2-1; unclear D gene. The V gene lost 7 bases and the J gene lost 4 bases, with 8 bases spanning the gap. CDR3 size: 12 residues. CDR1 MNHEY and CDR2 SVGEGT come from the germline V gene. CDR3 in amino acids: CASKDQYNEQFF. In DNA, the CDR3 is TGTGCCAGCAAGGACCAATACAATGAGCAGTTCTTC.

Ten or more counts support this clonotype. J is TRBJ2-1 and V is TRBV15; 11 bases fit TRBD2. Trimming at V came to 3 bases and at J to 5 bases, leaving 9 bases not matched to a gene. There are 17 residues in the CDR3. Germline CDR1 and CDR2: LNHNV and YYDKDF (reference sequence). CDR3 loop: CATSSDEGLAENNEQFF. In nucleotides, the CDR3 is TGTGCCACCAGCAGCGACGAGGGACTAGCGGAGAACAATGAGCAGTTCTTC.